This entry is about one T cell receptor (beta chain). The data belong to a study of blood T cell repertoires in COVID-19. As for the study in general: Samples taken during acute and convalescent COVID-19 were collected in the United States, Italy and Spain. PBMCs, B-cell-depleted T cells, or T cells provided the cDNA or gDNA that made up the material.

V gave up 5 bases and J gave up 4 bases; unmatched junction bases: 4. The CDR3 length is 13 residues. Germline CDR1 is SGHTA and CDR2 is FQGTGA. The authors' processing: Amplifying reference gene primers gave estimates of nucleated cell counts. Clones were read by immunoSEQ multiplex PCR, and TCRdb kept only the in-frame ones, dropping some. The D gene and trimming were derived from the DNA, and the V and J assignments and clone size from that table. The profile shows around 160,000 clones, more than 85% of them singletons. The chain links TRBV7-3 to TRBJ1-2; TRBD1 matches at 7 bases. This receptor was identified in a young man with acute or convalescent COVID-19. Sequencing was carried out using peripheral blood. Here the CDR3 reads CASSGDSGYGYTF. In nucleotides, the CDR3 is TGTGCCAGCAGCGGGGACAGCGGCTATGGCTACACCTTC.